These 14 T cell receptor beta chains were sequenced from one sample in a study of cytomegalovirus exposure and HLA in healthy donors (dated 2017 in TCRdb). Libraries were prepared through the immunoSEQ multiplex PCR assay. A mixture of 60 forward primers for TCR Vbeta segments and 13 reverse primers for TCR Jbeta segments was used in the multiplex PCR. This immuneACCESS table, as held by TCRdb, lists in-frame sequences with V and J called but not all clones. Of the missing ones, under half trace to an unresolved V gene in checked studies; the others have no known cause. Within this sample are 110,000 to 150,000 clones, with about 80% of them counted one time only. Roughly 10% of the sample lies in the top ten. Sequenced: PBMCs. The source is a woman aged 60 to 75 in good health and CMV-seropositive.

V gene TRBV19 combines with J gene TRBJ2-7, with TRBD1 identical over 7 bases. After removal of 11 bases from V and 7 bases from J, the junction contained 14 bases not matched to a gene. Looked up from germline, CDR1 is LNHDA and CDR2 is SQIVND (reference sequence). The CDR3 spans 13 residues. The CDR3, as DNA: TGTGCCTCAAGGGGGCGAACGTTTGGGGAGCAGTACTTC. Its protein product is CASRGRTFGEQYF.

This rearrangement joins TRBV18 to TRBJ1-3; 10 bases align to TRBD1. Trimming took 5 bases from V and 3 from J; bases not matched to a gene: 4. The CDR3 sequence is 15 residues long. Looked up from germline, CDR1 is KGHSH and CDR2 is LQKENI. The CDR3 reads CASSVRDRGGNTIYF. CDR3 in DNA: TGTGCCAGCTCAGTCCGGGACAGGGGTGGAAACACCATATATTTT. Filled out from reference TRBV18 and TRBJ1-3, the complete variable domain reads NAGVMQNPRHLVRRRGQEARLRCSPMKGHSHVYWYRQLPEEGLKFMVYLQKENIIDESGMPKERFSAEFPKEGPSILRIQQVVRGDSAAYFCASSVRDRGGNTIYFGEGSWLTVV.

A few counts support this clone. The chain couples TRBV6-6 to TRBJ1-1; D gene unclear. V lost 6 bases and J 6 bases, leaving 20 bases between the germline ends. Germline assignment: CDR1 MNHNY and CDR2 SVGAGI (reference sequence). The CDR3 sequence is 15 residues long. CDR3 protein: CASSPSGVGFPEAFF. In DNA, the CDR3 is TGTGCCAGCAGCCCCTCCGGGGTTGGTTTCCCTGAAGCTTTCTTT.

The rearrangement links TRBV18 to TRBJ1-1; D ambiguous. The CDR3 is 16 residues long. Germline CDR1 reads KGHSH; CDR2 reads LQKENI. The V end was cut by 3 bases, the J end by 3 bases, with 17 bases between. CDR3 amino acids: CASSPPRDGWDTEAFF. Here the CDR3 DNA reads TGTGCCAGCTCACCTCCCCGGGATGGATGGGACACTGAAGCTTTCTTT.

The V and J genes are TRBV7-8 and TRBJ2-1; the D is unclear. The length of the CDR3 is 17 residues. Trimming shortened V by 2 bases and J by 0 bases, and 14 bases separated the two germline ends. Germline CDR1 SGHVS, CDR2 FQNEAQ. The CDR3 loop reads CASSLRSRLPSYNEQFF. CDR3 in DNA: TGTGCCAGCAGCTTAAGGTCCCGACTTCCCTCCTACAATGAGCAGTTCTTC. The full variable domain, rest sourced from reference TRBV7-8 and TRBJ2-1, is GAGVSQSPRYKVAKRGQDVALRCDPISGHVSLFWYQQALGQGPEFLTYFQNEAQLDKSGLPSDRFFAERPEGSVSTLKIQRTQQEDSAVYLCASSLRSRLPSYNEQFFGPGTRLTVL.

V and J are TRBV6-5 and TRBJ2-3; tentatively, D is TRBD1 (6 bases). Germline V gene sequence: CDR1 MNHEY, CDR2 SVGAGI. There are 14 residues in the CDR3. Trimming left V 6 bases short and J 1 base short, with 11 bases between. The CDR3 sequence is CASSWSGGTDTQYF. The DNA for the CDR3 is TGTGCCAGCAGCTGGTCAGGGGGCACAGATACGCAGTATTTT.

This clone turned up a few times. The genes are TRBV5-1 and TRBJ2-5, with D perhaps TRBD2 (6 bases). Germline V lookup: CDR1 SGHRS, CDR2 YFSETQ. Trimming took 4 bases from V and 3 from J, leaving 10 bases between them. This CDR3 is built from 13 residues. The CDR3 protein is CASSVGTEETQYF. DNA of the CDR3: TGCGCCAGCAGCGTCGGGACTGAAGAGACCCAGTACTTC.

This clone was seen more than once but under ten times. V is TRBV5-6 and J is TRBJ2-7; D gene ambiguous. From germline, CDR1 is SGHDT and CDR2 YYEEEE. Deletions cut 4 bases from V and 2 bases from J, with 13 bases between. CDR3 length: 14 residues. CDR3 sequence (DNA): TGTGCCAGCAGCGTCCCAGTGGGCCCCTACGAGCAGTACTTC. Its translation: CASSVPVGPYEQYF.

The V gene is TRBV5-1, the J gene TRBJ2-1; 9 nucleotides match TRBD2. Looked up from germline, CDR1 is SGHRS and CDR2 is YFSETQ. V gave up 4 bases and J gave up 5 bases; unmatched junction bases: 10. The CDR3 covers 16 residues. DNA for the CDR3: TGCGCCAGCAGCCTCTTTGCGGGAGGGACAAACAATGAGCAGTTCTTC. Encoded protein: CASSLFAGGTNNEQFF. Looking up the rest from reference TRBV5-1 and TRBJ2-1 gives the full variable domain: KAGVTQTPRYLIKTRGQQVTLSCSPISGHRSVSWYQQTPGQGLQFLFEYFSETQRNKGNFPGRFSGRQFSNSRSEMNVSTLELGDSALYLCASSLFAGGTNNEQFFGPGTRLTVL.

The rearrangement links TRBV7-9 to TRBJ2-5, with 9 bases aligning to TRBD1. V trimming: 4 bases; J trimming: 11 bases; junction bases outside the gene matches: 5. The CDR3 is 12 amino acids. From germline, CDR1 is SEHNR and CDR2 FQNEAQ (reference sequence). The CDR3 DNA reads as TGTGCCAGCAGCTACGACAGGGGGAGGCAGTACTTC. Translated, it gives CASSYDRGRQYF.

This chain uses TRBV9 with TRBJ1-3; D is uncertain. The length of the CDR3 is 15 residues. From germline, CDR1 is SGDLS and CDR2 YYNGEE. Trimming shortened V by 1 base and J by 0 bases, and 8 bases separated the two germline ends. CDR3 nucleotides: TGTGCCAGCAGCGTATCCCGTTACTCTGGAAACACCATATATTTT. This codes for CASSVSRYSGNTIYF.

V usage is TRBV4-1 and J usage is TRBJ2-1, with 7 bases lining up with TRBD1. The CDR3 has 16 amino acids. Unmatched junction bases numbered 6, after V lost 2 bases and J lost 2 bases. In germline, CDR1 is MGHRA, CDR2 YSYEKL. Here the CDR3 DNA reads TGCGCCAGCAGCCAACCCGGGACAGCCACCTACAATGAGCAGTTCTTC. Its translation is CASSQPGTATYNEQFF.

The chain combines TRBV7-6 with TRBJ2-7; 14 bases align to TRBD2. The CDR3 length is 17 residues. The V and J ends lost 1 base and 4 bases, in that order; junction bases with no gene match: 6. Germline loops: CDR1 SGHVS, CDR2 FNYEAQ. The CDR3 region is CASSLGGGTSGSYEQYF. DNA of the CDR3: TGTGCCAGCAGCTTAGGGGGCGGGACTAGCGGGAGTTACGAGCAGTACTTC.

The V call is TRBV5-1, the J call TRBJ2-7; 7 bases map to TRBD1. Germline V lookup: CDR1 SGHRS, CDR2 YFSETQ. The length of the CDR3 is 15 residues. V lost 0 bases and J lost 1; bases outside the gene matches: 4. The CDR3 here is CASSLDGQVSYEQYF. DNA for the CDR3: TGCGCCAGCAGCTTGGATGGACAGGTATCCTACGAGCAGTACTTC.